This T cell receptor (beta chain) was documented in a study of ipilimumab plus nivolumab after autologous stem cell transplantation. Study in general: Typical patient got four to six ipilimumab doses and roughly 8 nivolumab doses (median). The myeloma cohort included high-risk transplant-naive patients and patients relapsing within 3 years of a first autologous transplant.

Checkpoint therapy with ipilimumab 1 mg/kg began 14 to 28 days after transplant. This CDR3 has 14 amino acids. CDR1 is MNHNY, CDR2 SVGAGI, per germline (reference sequence). V lost 2 bases and J 8 bases, leaving 14 bases between the germline ends. Study-wide findings and caveats: Per the authors, repertoire, Treg and microbiota data justify further study.

This clone was picked up one time. Its antigen is undetermined. Sequencing was performed with immunoSEQ multiplex PCR; in TCRdb, only in-frame clones are kept and a portion is missing. This table holds about 40,000 clones, 80% to 95% found once. The sequence derives from a male donor with multiple myeloma. The chain uses TRBV6-6 and TRBJ2-3; D gene unclear. Here the sequenced sample was PBMCs, taken in a trial of ipilimumab plus nivolumab as post-transplant consolidation. The CDR3 bases are TGTGCCAGCAGTTACGGGATCTCGGAAGGTACGCAGTATTTT. As protein: CASSYGISEGTQYF.